The 15 T cell receptor beta chains in this list originate from one sample, sequenced in a study of blood T cell repertoires in COVID-19. Clones were sequenced by immunoSEQ multiplex PCR, and TCRdb holds only the in-frame ones, with some missing. The table has tens of thousands of clones, 93% seen once. Source material: peripheral blood. These receptor sequences come from a human donor in a cohort sampled during active COVID-19.

The gene calls are TRBV7-6 and TRBJ2-1; 9 bases map to TRBD1. The V gene end was trimmed by 5 bases and the J gene end by 9 bases; junction bases not matched to a gene: 5. Germline loops: CDR1 SGHVS, CDR2 FNYEAQ. The CDR3 is made up of 13 amino acids. The chain's CDR3 is CASSPDRGGEQFF. DNA for the CDR3: TGTGCCAGCAGCCCGGACAGGGGAGGTGAGCAGTTCTTC.

The chain couples TRBV5-6 to TRBJ1-4; 7 nucleotides align to TRBD1. The germline CDR1 and CDR2 sequences are SGHDT and YYEEEE. The ends lost 4 bases at V and 4 bases at J; junction bases unmatched: 10. There are 16 residues in the CDR3. This chain's CDR3 is CASSRKGAGNNEKLFF. The CDR3 DNA reads as TGTGCCAGCAGCCGAAAGGGGGCGGGTAATAATGAAAAACTGTTTTTT.

The chain couples TRBV27 to TRBJ2-1, with D perhaps TRBD1 (5 bases). Germline V lookup: CDR1 MNHEY, CDR2 SMNVEV (reference sequence). V was shortened by 6 bases and J by 0 bases, with 12 bases between the two germline ends. This CDR3 has 15 residues. The CDR3 bases are TGTGCCAGCAGCCGACAGCACCTCTCCTACAATGAGCAGTTCTTC. As protein: CASSRQHLSYNEQFF.

This chain joins TRBV29-1 and TRBJ2-5; D is possibly TRBD1 (6 bases). Germline CDR1 SQVTM, CDR2 ANQGSEA. V was shortened by 6 bases and J by 5 bases, with 19 bases between the two germline ends. The CDR3 sequence is 14 residues long. CDR3 sequence reads: CSVFRDTPGETQYF. The CDR3 DNA follows: TGCAGCGTGTTCCGGGACACTCCTGGGGAGACCCAGTACTTC.

This chain connects TRBV5-1 to TRBJ2-1; TRBD1 aligns across 7 bases. Germline V CDR1 and CDR2: SGHRS, YFSETQ. CDR3 length: 14 residues. V dropped 3 bases and J dropped 5; count of bases not matched to a gene: 5. This CDR3 is CASSWAGGNNEQFF. The DNA for the CDR3 is TGCGCCAGCAGCTGGGCAGGGGGAAACAATGAGCAGTTCTTC.

The rearrangement links TRBV19 to TRBJ2-7; TRBD1 aligns across 9 bases. Germline CDR1 is LNHDA and CDR2 is SQIVND (reference sequence). V lost 5 bases, J lost 5 bases, and 7 bases stayed unmatched. The CDR3 extends over 14 amino acids. The DNA for the CDR3 is TGTGCCAGTAGTGTCCGGGACAGGGACGACGAGCAGTACTTC. It codes for CASSVRDRDDEQYF.

The CDR3: CASRWGAGASYEQYF. For the CDR3, the DNA is TGTGCCAGCAGGTGGGGTGCGGGGGCCTCCTACGAGCAGTACTTC. This chain joins TRBV27 and TRBJ2-7; weak D call: TRBD2 (7 bases). The ends were cut back, 6 bases at V and 0 bases at J, with 15 bases in the middle. The CDR3 is 15 amino acids. Germline CDR1 reads MNHEY; CDR2 reads SMNVEV (reference sequence).

The chain has TRBV11-1 and TRBJ2-1; TRBD2 is a possible D gene (6 bases). V was clipped by 5 bases and J by 6 bases, with 17 bases between them. The germline CDR1 and CDR2 sequences are SGHAT and FQDESV (reference sequence). The CDR3 runs to 15 residues. The CDR3 nucleotides read TGTGCCAGCAGCCCTTCTGCCGGGACTGCCAATGAGCAGTTCTTC. Amino acids: CASSPSAGTANEQFF.

This chain joins TRBV5-1 and TRBJ2-7; 10 positions match TRBD1. Germline lookup yields CDR1 SGHRS and CDR2 YFSETQ. This CDR3 is 14 amino acids long. V dropped 4 bases and J dropped 2; count of bases not matched to a gene: 3. The CDR3 sequence: CASSTGQGAYEQYF. CDR3 in DNA: TGCGCCAGCAGCACTGGACAGGGGGCCTACGAGCAGTACTTC. Drawing the rest from reference TRBV5-1 and TRBJ2-7, the complete variable domain is KAGVTQTPRYLIKTRGQQVTLSCSPISGHRSVSWYQQTPGQGLQFLFEYFSETQRNKGNFPGRFSGRQFSNSRSEMNVSTLELGDSALYLCASSTGQGAYEQYFGPGTRLTVT.

The chain carries TRBV5-1 and TRBJ1-3; 8 nucleotides line up with TRBD1. CDR1 and CDR2 from the germline V gene are SGHRS and YFSETQ. The CDR3 covers 17 residues. The J segment lost 0 bases and the V segment lost 4 bases, leaving 9 bases of the junction unmatched. The CDR3 nucleotides are TGCGCCAGCAGCCTTGGACAGGGAAAAGGCTCTGGAAACACCATATATTTT. It codes for CASSLGQGKGSGNTIYF.

The V gene is TRBV24-1, the J gene TRBJ1-1; D ambiguous. This CDR3 is built from 12 residues. The germline V gene has CDR1 KGHDR and CDR2 SFDVKD. V lost 1 base, J lost 6 bases, and 5 bases lay in between. CDR3 sequence (DNA): TGTGCCACCAGTGATTTAGGAGCTGAAGCTTTCTTT. This translates into CATSDLGAEAFF.

The chain couples TRBV15 to TRBJ2-3; the match to TRBD2 covers 8 bases. This CDR3 contains 16 residues. V was clipped by 1 base and J by 2 bases; unmatched bases: 5. The germline V gene encodes CDR1 LNHNV and CDR2 YYDKDF (reference sequence). CDR3 nucleotides: TGTGCCACCAGCAGAGTTGATAGCGGGAACACAGATACGCAGTATTTT. Its protein is CATSRVDSGNTDTQYF. Full variable domain (rest looked up from reference TRBV15 and TRBJ2-3): DAMVIQNPRYQVTQFGKPVTLSCSQTLNHNVMYWYQQKSSQAPKLLFHYYDKDFNNEADTPDNFQSRRPNTSFCFLDIRSPGLGDTAMYLCATSRVDSGNTDTQYFGPGTRLTVL.

The chain carries TRBV30 and TRBJ1-1; TRBD1 matches 7 bases. Per the germline V gene, CDR1 is GTSNPN and CDR2 is SVGIG (reference sequence). The CDR3 is 14 residues long. The V gene end was trimmed by 2 bases and the J gene end by 1 base; junction bases not matched to a gene: 4. The CDR3 loop reads CAWSRDSENTEAFF. The CDR3 DNA sequence: TGTGCCTGGAGTAGGGACAGTGAGAACACTGAAGCTTTCTTT.

V and J are TRBV9 and TRBJ1-2; D might be TRBD1 (5 bases). The CDR3 has 14 amino acids. V lost 2 bases, J lost 6 bases, and 14 bases lay in between. Germline values: CDR1 SGDLS, CDR2 YYNGEE. The CDR3 sequence is CASSVPAGSDGYTF. CDR3 coding DNA: TGTGCCAGCAGCGTTCCAGCAGGGTCCGATGGCTACACCTTC.

The gene calls are TRBV7-2 and TRBJ2-1; D might be TRBD1 (6 bases). The CDR3 is 17 residues long. V was cut by 5 bases and J by 1 base, with 18 bases left in between. The germline CDR1 and CDR2 sequences are SGHTA and FQGNSA. CDR3 sequence (DNA): TGTGCCAGCAGCGTAACAGGGTCAGCGTGGTCCTACAATGAGCAGTTCTTC. Its translation: CASSVTGSAWSYNEQFF. Full variable domain (rest looked up from reference TRBV7-2 and TRBJ2-1): GAGVSQSPSNKVTEKGKDVELRCDPISGHTALYWYRQSLGQGLEFLIYFQGNSAPDKSGLPSDRFSAERTGGSVSTLTIQRTQQEDSAVYLCASSVTGSAWSYNEQFFGPGTRLTVL.